The 27 T cell receptor beta chains reported below all come from one sample, sequenced in a study of memory CD4+ T cells and cytomegalovirus serostatus. Assay: immunoSEQ multiplex PCR; the TCRdb copy retains only in-frame clones and omits some. The sample holds some 57,000 clones, approximately 79% seen once. Single viable CD3+CD4+CD8-CD45RO+ cells were sorted as the memory CD4+ T cells. Sequenced input: memory CD4+ T cells from blood. The receptor set was obtained from an adult in good health and CMV-seronegative.

This chain connects TRBV25-1 to TRBJ2-7, with TRBD1 as a possible D gene (6 bases). The germline gives CDR1 MGHDK, CDR2 SYGVNS. Trimming left V 8 bases short and J 6 bases short, with 17 bases between. The CDR3 spans 13 residues. The DNA of the CDR3 is TGTGCCAGCCACGACAGGCGGTACACCGAGCAGTACTTC. Translating gives CASHDRRYTEQYF.

The chain is built from TRBV16 and TRBJ2-3, with D perhaps matching TRBD2 (5 bases). Germline V gives CDR1 KGHSY, CDR2 FQNENV. The length of the CDR3 is 13 residues. V dropped 0 bases and J dropped 8 bases, with 9 bases sitting between them. CDR3 nucleotide sequence: TGTGCCAGCAGCCAATCGAGGGAAGGTACGCAGTATTTT. Protein: CASSQSREGTQYF.

The chain uses TRBV30 and TRBJ2-5, with D perhaps TRBD1 (6 bases). The DNA end lines up better with TRBJ2-7; the J call may be wrong. CDR1 is GTSNPN and CDR2 is SVGIG in the germline V gene (reference sequence). CDR3 length: 12 residues. CDR3 protein: CAWSRTATEQYF. Written as DNA, the CDR3 is TGTGCCTGGAGCCGGACAGCTACCGAGCAGTACTTC.

The chain employs TRBV14 and TRBJ1-2; TRBD1 agrees at 7 bases. The germline V gene has CDR1 SGHDN and CDR2 FVKESK. This CDR3 is 13 amino acids long. With V trimmed by 1 base and J by 4 bases, 0 bases remained unmatched. CDR3 residues: CASSQAGGYGYTF. Written as DNA, the CDR3 is TGTGCCAGCAGCCAAGCAGGGGGCTATGGCTACACCTTC.

On this clone itself: Germline is not matched at one junction end, which may reflect a read error. The rearrangement joins TRBV11-2 to TRBJ1-2; a weak D match, TRBD1 (6 bases). CDR3 length: 12 amino acids. Germline V gene sequence: CDR1 SGHAT, CDR2 FQNNGV. The chain's CDR3 is CASSLDWQGISF. The DNA of the CDR3 is TGTGCCAGCAGCTTAGATTGGCAGGGGATATCCTTC.

The V call is TRBV5-5, the J call TRBJ1-2; maybe TRBD1 (6 bases). The CDR3 is 12 residues long. Germline V gives CDR1 SGHKS, CDR2 YYEKEE (reference sequence). V gave up 9 bases and J gave up 7 bases, with 16 bases separating them. This CDR3 reads CATSTGAGGYTF. CDR3 in DNA: TGTGCCACCTCGACGGGGGCCGGTGGCTACACCTTC.

This chain uses TRBV28 with TRBJ2-1; the match to TRBD2 covers 7 bases. This CDR3 has 12 amino acids. The V gene's germline CDR1 is MDHEN and CDR2 SYDVKM. V was clipped by 4 bases and J by 13 bases; unmatched bases: 7. The CDR3 DNA reads as TGTGCCAGCAGTTCGACACGACTAGCCCAGTTCTTC. As protein: CASSSTRLAQFF.

The rearrangement links TRBV19 to TRBJ1-2; D is ambiguous. Per the germline V gene, CDR1 is LNHDA and CDR2 is SQIVND (reference sequence). This CDR3 spans 14 amino acids. The V end lost 3 bases, the J end lost 2 bases, and 10 bases lay between the germline ends. The CDR3 here is CASSMEYRNYGYTF. CDR3 coding DNA: TGTGCCAGTAGTATGGAGTACCGGAACTATGGCTACACCTTC.

The chain is built from TRBV7-9 and TRBJ1-2, with D uncertain. The CDR3 has 15 amino acids. V was pared by 5 bases and J by 2 bases, with 15 bases between. Germline values: CDR1 SEHNR, CDR2 FQNEAQ (reference sequence). In DNA form, the CDR3 reads TGTGCCAGCAGCCCAAAATCGGCGCTAAACTATGGCTACACCTTC. Residues: CASSPKSALNYGYTF.

The chain recombines TRBV5-1 with TRBJ2-1, with 7 nucleotides matching TRBD1. Germline V gene lookup returns CDR1 SGHRS and CDR2 YFSETQ. The V segment lost 3 bases and the J segment 0 bases; nucleotides outside the gene matches: 3. CDR3 size: 15 residues. CDR3 loop: CASSSTGSSYNEQFF. The CDR3 DNA is TGCGCCAGCAGCTCGACAGGGAGCTCCTACAATGAGCAGTTCTTC.

This clone was picked up a small number of times. Other nucleotide sequences from this sample produce the same CDR3. This chain joins TRBV5-1 and TRBJ2-6, with a possible D match to TRBD1 (5 bases). Trimming left V 4 bases short and J 4 bases short, with 6 bases between. The CDR3 has 13 residues. Germline V gene sequence: CDR1 SGHRS, CDR2 YFSETQ. CDR3 sequence: CASSPGGANVLTF. The CDR3 region has the DNA TGCGCCAGCAGCCCAGGGGGGGCCAACGTCCTGACTTTC.

The CDR3 loop is CASSFATVGAGPYEQYF. The CDR3 DNA reads TGTGCCAGCAGTTTCGCCACTGTGGGGGCGGGGCCTTACGAGCAGTACTTC. The genes are TRBV28 and TRBJ2-7; D is tentatively TRBD1 or TRBD2 (6 bases each). The germline gives CDR1 MDHEN, CDR2 SYDVKM. The CDR3 contains 17 residues. V dropped 3 bases and J dropped 4 bases, with 22 bases sitting between them.

J is TRBJ1-1 and V is TRBV29-1; D is possibly TRBD1 (6 bases). The CDR3 length is 13 residues. In germline, CDR1 is SQVTM, CDR2 ANQGSEA. Trimming took 7 bases from V and 6 from J, leaving 18 bases between them. For the CDR3, the DNA is TGCAGCGCCACGACAGGTGGGATCGCTGAAGCTTTCTTT. This encodes CSATTGGIAEAFF.

This chain joins TRBV14 and TRBJ1-1, with D maybe TRBD1 (5 bases). V was pared by 4 bases and J by 5 bases, with 11 bases between. The CDR3 covers 13 residues. Germline CDR1 reads SGHDN; CDR2 reads FVKESK. The CDR3 sequence: CASSRSRGTEAFF. For the CDR3, the DNA is TGTGCCAGCAGCCGCTCCCGGGGGACTGAAGCTTTCTTT. Combining the CDR3 with reference TRBV14 and TRBJ1-1 gives the whole variable domain EAGVTQFPSHSVIEKGQTVTLRCDPISGHDNLYWYRRVMGKEIKFLLHFVKESKQDESGMPNNRFLAERTGGTYSTLKVQPAELEDSGVYFCASSRSRGTEAFFGQGTRLTVV.

The count of this clone is one. The chain couples TRBV18 to TRBJ1-5, with 9 positions matching TRBD1. The germline gives CDR1 KGHSH, CDR2 LQKENI. The CDR3 loop spans 14 amino acids. Germline trimming cut 6 bases from V and 6 bases from J; bases unmatched to any gene: 6. The CDR3 is CASSRTGESQPQHF. The CDR3, as DNA: TGTGCCAGCTCGCGGACAGGGGAAAGTCAGCCCCAGCATTTT.

V and J are TRBV28 and TRBJ1-2; D call uncertain. This CDR3 has 11 amino acids. The germline V gene has CDR1 MDHEN and CDR2 SYDVKM. V gave up 3 bases and J gave up 6 bases, with 5 bases separating them. The DNA of the CDR3 is TGTGCCAGCAGTTTGCAAGATGGCTACACCTTC. Its translation is CASSLQDGYTF.

This clone was recorded only once. The J gene is TRBJ1-4, the V gene TRBV5-1; D uncertain. The CDR3 is made up of 14 amino acids. Per the germline V gene, CDR1 is SGHRS and CDR2 is YFSETQ. Trimming removed 2 bases from V and 3 bases from J, with 8 bases in between. The CDR3 nucleotides are TGCGCCAGCAGCTTCGGCGACCCTAATGAAAAACTGTTTTTT. This sequence encodes CASSFGDPNEKLFF.

In nucleotides, the CDR3 is TGTGCCTGGAGTGTACCCGGGGTGAGTCAGCCCCAGCATTTT. It is translated as CAWSVPGVSQPQHF. The chain couples TRBV30 to TRBJ1-5; D is undetermined. The CDR3 covers 14 residues. The V gene lost 0 bases and the J gene lost 6 bases, with 12 bases spanning the gap. Germline V gene data show CDR1 as GTSNPN and CDR2 as SVGIG (reference sequence).

This chain uses TRBV29-1 with TRBJ1-1, with D uncertain. V gave up 3 bases and J gave up 0 bases, with 8 bases separating them. The CDR3 length is 13 residues. Germline V gene data show CDR1 as SQVTM and CDR2 as ANQGSEA. The CDR3, as DNA: TGCAGCGTTGATACCGATATGAACACTGAAGCTTTCTTT. Encoded protein: CSVDTDMNTEAFF.

The chain couples TRBV11-3 to TRBJ2-1, with a possible D match to TRBD2 (6 bases). In germline, CDR1 is SGHNT, CDR2 YENEEA. The CDR3 consists of 14 residues. Trimming pared 5 bases from V and 8 bases from J, leaving 16 bases between. The DNA of the CDR3 is TGTGCCAGCAGCCACGGATTCGGGAGCGATGAGCAGTTCTTC. Translating gives CASSHGFGSDEQFF. The full variable domain, with the rest looked up from reference TRBV11-3 and TRBJ2-1, is EAGVVQSPRYKIIEKKQPVAFWCNPISGHNTLYWYLQNLGQGPELLIRYENEEAVDDSQLPKDRFSAERLKGVDSTLKIQPAELGDSAVYLCASSHGFGSDEQFFGPGTRLTVL.

The chain is built from TRBV6-6 and TRBJ1-2; no reliable D call. Germline V gives CDR1 MNHNY, CDR2 SVGAGI (reference sequence). The germline V and J ends were trimmed by 5 bases and 8 bases, with 9 bases remaining between them. There are 11 residues in the CDR3. CDR3 bases: TGTGCCAGCAGTGGAGCTAGGGGCTACACCTTC. Translation gives CASSGARGYTF.

V gene TRBV4-1 combines with J gene TRBJ2-3; perhaps TRBD2 as D (6 bases). The germline V gene encodes CDR1 MGHRA and CDR2 YSYEKL. V shed 4 bases and J shed 3 bases, with 17 bases lying between them. The CDR3 loop spans 16 amino acids. The CDR3 sequence is CASSPPWGGATDTQYF. CDR3 DNA: TGCGCCAGCAGCCCCCCCTGGGGCGGGGCAACAGATACGCAGTATTTT.

The rearrangement joins TRBV5-1 to TRBJ1-5; 7 nucleotides match TRBD1. The CDR3 loop spans 15 amino acids. Unmatched junction bases numbered 8, after V lost 4 bases and J lost 4 bases. Germline V lookup: CDR1 SGHRS, CDR2 YFSETQ. As DNA, the CDR3 is TGCGCCAGCAGCAAGACAGGGCGGGAGAATCAGCCCCAGCATTTT. Translating gives CASSKTGRENQPQHF. Full variable domain (missing parts from reference TRBV5-1 and TRBJ1-5): KAGVTQTPRYLIKTRGQQVTLSCSPISGHRSVSWYQQTPGQGLQFLFEYFSETQRNKGNFPGRFSGRQFSNSRSEMNVSTLELGDSALYLCASSKTGRENQPQHFGDGTRLSIL.

The rearrangement links TRBV2 to TRBJ1-4, with a tentative D call TRBD1 (6 bases). The V gene's germline CDR1 is SNHLY and CDR2 FYNNEI. V was shortened by 6 bases and J by 8 bases, with 22 bases between the two germline ends. The CDR3 runs 16 residues. DNA for the CDR3: TGTGCCAGCAGACCCTGGCTGGGGGCATTACGGGAAAAACTGTTTTTT. This translates into CASRPWLGALREKLFF.

The CDR3 DNA is TGTGCCAGCAGCTCCGGGGTTCCAGATACGCAGTATTTT. Its translation is CASSSGVPDTQYF. The chain is built from TRBV7-9 and TRBJ2-3; D perhaps matches TRBD2 (5 bases). Germline values: CDR1 SEHNR, CDR2 FQNEAQ (reference sequence). V was clipped by 4 bases and J by 4 bases, with 9 bases between them. CDR3 size: 13 residues.

The J gene is TRBJ2-5, the V gene TRBV7-2; possible D gene TRBD2, 5 bases. V was trimmed by 1 base and J by 2 bases, leaving 5 bases between them. CDR1 is SGHTA and CDR2 is FQGNSA in the germline V gene. The CDR3 length is 13 residues. The DNA of the CDR3 is TGTGCCAGCAGCTTAGGACTACAAGAGACCCAGTACTTC. Amino acid sequence: CASSLGLQETQYF.

This clone was found a few times. The CDR3 is CASSVLAGQYEQYF. Written as DNA, the CDR3 is TGTGCCAGCAGCGTACTAGCGGGTCAGTACGAGCAGTACTTC. The J gene is TRBJ2-7, the V gene TRBV27; 9 bases match TRBD2. Losses at the gene ends were 6 bases for V and 4 bases for J; bases not matched to a gene: 7. The CDR3 sequence is 14 residues long. Per germline, CDR1 MNHEY and CDR2 SMNVEV (reference sequence).